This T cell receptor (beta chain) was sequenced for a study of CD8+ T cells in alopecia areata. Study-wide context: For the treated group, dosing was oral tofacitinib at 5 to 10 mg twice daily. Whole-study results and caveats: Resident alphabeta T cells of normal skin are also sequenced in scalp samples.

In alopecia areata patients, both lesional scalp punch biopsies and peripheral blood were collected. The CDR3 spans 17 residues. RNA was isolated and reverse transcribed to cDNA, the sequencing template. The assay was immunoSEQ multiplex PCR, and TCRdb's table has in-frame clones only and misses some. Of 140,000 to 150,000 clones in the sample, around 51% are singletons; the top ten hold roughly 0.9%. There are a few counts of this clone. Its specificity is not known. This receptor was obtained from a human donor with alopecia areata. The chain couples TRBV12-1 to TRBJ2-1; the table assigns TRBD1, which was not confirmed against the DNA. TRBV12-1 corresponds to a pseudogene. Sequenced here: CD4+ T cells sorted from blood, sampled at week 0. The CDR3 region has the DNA TGTGCCAGCAGCTCCTTACCCCAGGGAAGAAGCTACAATGAGCAGTTCTTC. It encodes CASSSLPQGRSYNEQFF.